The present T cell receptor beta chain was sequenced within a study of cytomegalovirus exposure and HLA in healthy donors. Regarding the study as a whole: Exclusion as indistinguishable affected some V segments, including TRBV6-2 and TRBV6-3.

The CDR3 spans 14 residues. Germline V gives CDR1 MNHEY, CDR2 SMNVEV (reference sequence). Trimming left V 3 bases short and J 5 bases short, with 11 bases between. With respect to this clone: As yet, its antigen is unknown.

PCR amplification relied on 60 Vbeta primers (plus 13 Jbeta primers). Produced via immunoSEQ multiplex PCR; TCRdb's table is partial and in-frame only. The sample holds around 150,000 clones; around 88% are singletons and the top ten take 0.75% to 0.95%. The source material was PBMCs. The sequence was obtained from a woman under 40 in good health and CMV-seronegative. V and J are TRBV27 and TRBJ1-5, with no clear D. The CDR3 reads CASSLGNPYQPQHF. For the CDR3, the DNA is TGTGCCAGCAGTTTGGGCAATCCATATCAGCCCCAGCATTTT.